This TCR beta chain was sequenced for a study of blood T cells in healthy people across ages. In its sample, this clonotype was seen a few times. Its target is not known. Germline CDR1 is SGHAT and CDR2 is FQDESV (reference sequence). The CDR3 runs 15 residues. With 5 bases clipped from V and 6 bases from J, the junction kept 7 bases outside the gene matches. Through a sample-barcoded 5' primer and a J-beta primer mix, a second PCR was run for roughly 7 to 12 cycles. TCRdb re-called the 5' RACE reads with MiXCR, one entry per CDR3 protein. The table records 1,800,000 or so distinct CDR3 sequences, around 42% of them present only once. Study-wide findings and caveats: In these data, TCR beta diversity tracked strongly with naive T cell percentage. Diversity estimates drawn from one million T cells were deemed underestimates.

The sequencing input was blood. The V gene is TRBV11-1, the J gene TRBJ2-1; TRBD2 aligns across 10 bases. This TCR was recovered from a human donor in good health. The CDR3 DNA follows: TGTGCCAGCAGCACCAGCGGGGGGGCCATCAATGAGCAGTTCTTC. It is translated as CASSTSGGAINEQFF.